This passage covers 9 T cell receptor beta chains from one sample sequenced in a study of cytomegalovirus exposure and HLA in healthy donors. The PCR had 60 Vbeta and 13 Jbeta primers. Sequenced by immunoSEQ multiplex PCR; TCRdb stores in-frame clones only, minus some. The table shows around 85,000 clones, with over 70% occurring only once. Sequenced: PBMCs. These receptors were taken from a man in his thirties or forties in good health and CMV-seropositive.

This clone was picked up one time. V gene TRBV6-5 combines with J gene TRBJ2-1, with TRBD2 identical over 13 bases. The CDR3 runs 15 residues. Germline V lookup: CDR1 MNHEY, CDR2 SVGAGI. V trimming: 5 bases; J trimming: 5 bases; junction bases outside the gene matches: 3. For the CDR3, the DNA is TGTGCCAGCAGTAAGGGACTAGCGGGAAACAATGAGCAGTTCTTC. This codes for CASSKGLAGNNEQFF.

This clone has only a few counts. The V and J genes are TRBV29-1 and TRBJ1-1; D unclear. The ends were cut back, 3 bases at V and 3 bases at J, with 17 bases in the middle. CDR3 length equals 15 residues. The germline gives CDR1 SQVTM, CDR2 ANQGSEA. The chain's CDR3 is CSVERPDPGDTEAFF. The CDR3 coding sequence is TGCAGCGTTGAGAGGCCCGACCCCGGGGACACTGAAGCTTTCTTT.

The rearrangement joins TRBV7-3 to TRBJ2-3; 7 nucleotides line up with TRBD2. Losses at the gene ends were 5 bases for V and 2 bases for J; bases not matched to a gene: 4. Per germline, CDR1 SGHTA and CDR2 FQGTGA. This CDR3 region has 14 residues. The CDR3 loop is CASSPGTITDTQYF. The CDR3 DNA sequence: TGTGCCAGCAGCCCCGGGACTATCACAGATACGCAGTATTTT.

The chain carries TRBV4-3 and TRBJ1-2; the D gene is possibly TRBD1 (6 bases). Trimming left V 0 bases short and J 8 bases short, with 13 bases between. The CDR3 sequence is 14 residues long. CDR1 LGHNA and CDR2 YSLEER come from the germline V gene. DNA for the CDR3: TGCGCCAGCAGCCAAGAGGTCCGCCAGGGGGGCTACACCTTC. Its translation is CASSQEVRQGGYTF.

The V gene is TRBV12-5, the J gene TRBJ2-3; 10 nucleotides line up with TRBD2. The CDR3 extends over 15 amino acids. The V and J ends lost 6 bases and 3 bases, in that order; junction bases with no gene match: 6. Per germline, CDR1 LGHNT and CDR2 FRNRAP. CDR3 sequence: CASGPSSGRTDTQYF. CDR3 DNA: TGTGCTAGTGGCCCCTCTAGCGGGAGAACAGATACGCAGTATTTT. The full variable domain, in which reference TRBV12-5 and TRBJ2-3 provide the parts outside the CDR3, is DARVTQTPRHKVTEMGQEVTMRCQPILGHNTVFWYRQTMMQGLELLAYFRNRAPLDDSGMPKDRFSAEMPDATLATLKIQPSEPRDSAVYFCASGPSSGRTDTQYFGPGTRLTVL.

J is TRBJ1-6 and V is TRBV6-5, with TRBD1 matching over 7 bases. Per the germline V gene, CDR1 is MNHEY and CDR2 is SVGAGI. Trimming at V came to 6 bases and at J to 6 bases, leaving 8 bases not matched to a gene. The CDR3 is 15 residues long. CDR3 in amino acids: CASRRMTGFNSPLHF. The CDR3 region has the DNA TGTGCCAGCAGGAGAATGACAGGGTTTAATTCACCCCTCCACTTT.

The chain is built from TRBV7-9 and TRBJ1-2; TRBD1 matches at 8 bases. The V and J ends lost 8 bases and 4 bases, in that order; junction bases with no gene match: 12. The CDR3 is made up of 15 amino acids. Looked up from germline, CDR1 is SEHNR and CDR2 is FQNEAQ (reference sequence). The CDR3 reads CASQRSGQEFYGYTF. The CDR3 bases are TGTGCCAGCCAGAGATCGGGACAGGAGTTCTATGGCTACACCTTC.

The rearrangement uses TRBV25-1 and TRBJ2-3; 10 bases line up with TRBD2. V lost 3 bases and J lost 2; bases outside the gene matches: 11. Germline V gene sequence: CDR1 MGHDK, CDR2 SYGVNS. This CDR3 has 18 amino acids. CDR3 bases: TGTGCCAGCAGTGACCTAGGGGCTACTAGCGGGAACACAGATACGCAGTATTTT. Its protein is CASSDLGATSGNTDTQYF.

V and J are TRBV7-9 and TRBJ1-4; TRBD1 is a possible D gene (6 bases). The CDR3 is made up of 16 amino acids. Trimming cost V 1 base and J 7 bases, with 16 bases left between them. Germline V gene data show CDR1 as SEHNR and CDR2 as FQNEAQ (reference sequence). CDR3 bases: TGTGCCAGCAGCTTAGTGGGGCAGGGGCCCACTGAAAAACTGTTTTTT. It translates to CASSLVGQGPTEKLFF.